This is a list of T cell receptor beta chains from one sample in a study. Assay used: immunoSEQ multiplex PCR; TCRdb lists only in-frame clones, some missing. The sample has tens of thousands of clones; just over 90% are singletons. Sequencing input: PBMCs. All receptors derive from a man aged 35 to 55 with rheumatoid arthritis. CDR3s include the opening cysteine and the closing phenylalanine or tryptophan. D genes are given only for firm matches. Expanded clones get a size class; other rows say once, few or many, or leave the size out.

NA,NA,TRBV28,TRBJ1-5,TGTGCCACCGGATACGATCAGCCCCAGCATTTT,CATGYDQPQHF
NA,TRBD1,TRBV28,TRBJ1-4,TGTGCCGGGGGACAGGGAGGCGGTGAAAAACTGTTTTTT,CAGGQGGGEKLFF
NA,TRBD1,TRBV11-2,TRBJ1-1,TGTGCCAGCAGCTCACGGACAGGGGGCTTCTCTGAAGCTTTCTTT,CASSSRTGGFSEAFF
NA,TRBD2,TRBV29-1,TRBJ2-3,TGCAGCGTTGAAGTCGGGGGGGCTAGCACAGATACGCAGTATTTT,CSVEVGGASTDTQYF
once,NA,TRBV30,TRBJ1-3,TGTGCCTGGAATCCAGGGTCTGGAAACACCATATATTTT,CAWNPGSGNTIYF
NA,NA,TRBV5-1,TRBJ2-5,TGCGCCAGCAGCATCTCGGAGACCCAGTACTTC,CASSISETQYF
NA,TRBD2,TRBV5-1,TRBJ2-1,TGCGCCAGCAGCTGGGGACTAGCGAACAATGAGCAGTTCTTC,CASSWGLANNEQFF
NA,NA,TRBV27,TRBJ2-2,TGTGCCAGCAGAGGGGTTACCGGGGAGCTGTTTTTT,CASRGVTGELFF
once,TRBD1,TRBV9,TRBJ2-1,TGTGCCAGCAGCGTAGTTGGACAGGAGTACAATGAGCAGTTCTTC,CASSVVGQEYNEQFF
NA,NA,TRBV5-4,TRBJ1-1,TGTGCCAGCAGCTTGCAGGGCCGCACGAACACTGAAGCTTTCTTT,CASSLQGRTNTEAFF
NA,NA,TRBV11-3,TRBJ1-6,TGTGCCAGCAGCTTAGGGGGTAATTCACCCCTCCACTTT,CASSLGGNSPLHF
NA,TRBD1,TRBV2,TRBJ1-2,TGTGCCAGCACACCGGGACAGGCAAGGGGGGACTATGGCTACACCTTC,CASTPGQARGDYGYTF
NA,NA,TRBV9,TRBJ1-1,TGTGCCAGCAGCGCCGGACACTTGAACACTGAAGCTTTCTTT,CASSAGHLNTEAFF
NA,TRBD1,TRBV28,TRBJ1-5,TGTGCCAGCAGTTTGCCCGACAGGGCCAATCAGCCCCAGCATTTT,CASSLPDRANQPQHF
NA,NA,TRBV10-2,TRBJ2-2,TGCGCCAGCAGTCTGGGGTCTGCGAACACCGGGGAGCTGTTTTTT,CASSLGSANTGELFF
NA,NA,TRBV20-1,TRBJ2-4,TGCAGTGCTAGTGGATTGACAGGTTTAGCCAAAAACATTCAGTACTTC,CSASGLTGLAKNIQYF